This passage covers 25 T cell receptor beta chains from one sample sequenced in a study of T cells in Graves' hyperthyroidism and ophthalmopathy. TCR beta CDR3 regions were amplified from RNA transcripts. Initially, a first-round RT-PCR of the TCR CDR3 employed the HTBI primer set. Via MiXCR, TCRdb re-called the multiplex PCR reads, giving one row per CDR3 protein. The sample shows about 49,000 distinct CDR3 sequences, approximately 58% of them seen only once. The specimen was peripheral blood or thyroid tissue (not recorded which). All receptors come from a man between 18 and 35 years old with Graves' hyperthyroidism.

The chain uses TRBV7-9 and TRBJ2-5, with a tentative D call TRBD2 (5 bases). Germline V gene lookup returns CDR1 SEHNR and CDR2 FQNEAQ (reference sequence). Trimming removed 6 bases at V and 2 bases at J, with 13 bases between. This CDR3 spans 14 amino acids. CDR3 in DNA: TGTGCCAGCAGGCCGACGACGGGACAAGAGACCCAGTACTTC. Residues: CASRPTTGQETQYF.

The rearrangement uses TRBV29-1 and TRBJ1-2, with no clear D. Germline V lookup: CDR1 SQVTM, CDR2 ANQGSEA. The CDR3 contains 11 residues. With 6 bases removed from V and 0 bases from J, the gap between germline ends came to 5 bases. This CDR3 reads CSVRPNYGYTF. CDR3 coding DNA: TGCAGCGTGAGGCCTAACTATGGCTACACCTTC.

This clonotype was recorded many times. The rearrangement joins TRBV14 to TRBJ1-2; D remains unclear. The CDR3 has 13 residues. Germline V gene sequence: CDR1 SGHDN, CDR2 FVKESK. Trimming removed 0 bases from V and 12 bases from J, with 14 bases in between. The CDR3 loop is CASSQDLAVLHTF. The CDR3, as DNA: TGTGCCAGCAGCCAAGACCTTGCTGTTTTACACACCTTC.

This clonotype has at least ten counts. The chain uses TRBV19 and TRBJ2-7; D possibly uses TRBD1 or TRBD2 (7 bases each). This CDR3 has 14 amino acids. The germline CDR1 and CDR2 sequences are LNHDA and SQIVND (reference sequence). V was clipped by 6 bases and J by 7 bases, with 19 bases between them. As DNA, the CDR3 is TGTGCCAGTAGCCCGGGACAGCGGGAATTTGAGCAGTACTTC. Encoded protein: CASSPGQREFEQYF.

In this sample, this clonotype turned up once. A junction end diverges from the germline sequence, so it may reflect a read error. The CDR3 loop reads CASSHGPGGNTEASF. The CDR3, as DNA: TGCGCCAGCAGCCACGGACCAGGGGGCAACACTGAAGCTTCCTTT. The chain links TRBV7-8 to TRBJ1-1, with 8 bases fitting TRBD1. CDR1 is SGHVS, CDR2 FQNEAQ, per germline. The CDR3 totals 15 residues.

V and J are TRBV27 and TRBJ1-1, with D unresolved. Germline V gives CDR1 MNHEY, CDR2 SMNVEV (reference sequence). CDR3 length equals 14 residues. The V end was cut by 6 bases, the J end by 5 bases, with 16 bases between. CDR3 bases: TGTGCCAGCAGCGCCAATACCTTGGGAACTGAAGCTTTCTTT. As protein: CASSANTLGTEAFF.

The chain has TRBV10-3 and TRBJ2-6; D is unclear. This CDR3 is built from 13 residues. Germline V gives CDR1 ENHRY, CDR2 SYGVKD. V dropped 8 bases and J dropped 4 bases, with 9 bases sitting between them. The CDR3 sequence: CAISEPGANVLTF. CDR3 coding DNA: TGTGCCATCTCGGAGCCCGGGGCCAACGTCCTGACTTTC.

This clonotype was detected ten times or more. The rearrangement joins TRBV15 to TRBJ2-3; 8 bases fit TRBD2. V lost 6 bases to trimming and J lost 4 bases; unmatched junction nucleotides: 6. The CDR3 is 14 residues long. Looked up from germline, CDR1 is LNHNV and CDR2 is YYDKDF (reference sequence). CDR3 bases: TGTGCCACCAGTCCGGGACTAGAATCAGATACGCAGTATTTT. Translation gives CATSPGLESDTQYF. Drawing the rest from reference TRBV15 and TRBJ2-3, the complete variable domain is DAMVIQNPRYQVTQFGKPVTLSCSQTLNHNVMYWYQQKSSQAPKLLFHYYDKDFNNEADTPDNFQSRRPNTSFCFLDIRSPGLGDTAMYLCATSPGLESDTQYFGPGTRLTVL.

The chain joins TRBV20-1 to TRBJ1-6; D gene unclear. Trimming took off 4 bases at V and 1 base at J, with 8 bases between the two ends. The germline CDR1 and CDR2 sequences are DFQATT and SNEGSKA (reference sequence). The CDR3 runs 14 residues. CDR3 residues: CSATLVSYNSPLHF. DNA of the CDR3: TGCAGTGCTACGTTGGTGTCCTATAATTCACCCCTCCACTTT.

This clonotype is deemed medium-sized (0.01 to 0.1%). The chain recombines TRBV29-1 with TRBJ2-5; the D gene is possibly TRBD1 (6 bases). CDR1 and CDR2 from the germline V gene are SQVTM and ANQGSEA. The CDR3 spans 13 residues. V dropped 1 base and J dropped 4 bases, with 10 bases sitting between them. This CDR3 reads CSVEGQDLETQYF. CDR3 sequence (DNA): TGCAGCGTTGAAGGACAGGATCTAGAGACCCAGTACTTC.

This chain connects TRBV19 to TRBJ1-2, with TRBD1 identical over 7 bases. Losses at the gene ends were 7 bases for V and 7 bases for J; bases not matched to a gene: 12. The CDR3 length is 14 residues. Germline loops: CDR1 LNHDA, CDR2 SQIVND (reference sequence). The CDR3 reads CASTIGTVVLGYTF. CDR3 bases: TGTGCCAGTACCATCGGGACAGTGGTCCTTGGCTACACCTTC.

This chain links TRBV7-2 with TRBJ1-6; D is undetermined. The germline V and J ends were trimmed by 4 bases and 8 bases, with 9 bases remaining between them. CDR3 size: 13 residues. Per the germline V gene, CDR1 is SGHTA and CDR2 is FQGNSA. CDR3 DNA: TGTGCCAGCAGCTCACTCATGGATTCACCCCTCCACTTT. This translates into CASSSLMDSPLHF.

This CDR3 is CASSLSASPGAGELFF. The DNA of the CDR3 is TGTGCCAGCAGTTTATCGGCCTCCCCTGGAGCCGGGGAGCTGTTTTTT. This chain joins TRBV6-2 or TRBV6-3 and TRBJ2-2, with no clear D. Per the germline V gene, CDR1 is MNHEY and CDR2 is SVGEGT. Trimming took 4 bases from V and 6 from J, leaving 18 bases between them. The CDR3 is 16 residues long.

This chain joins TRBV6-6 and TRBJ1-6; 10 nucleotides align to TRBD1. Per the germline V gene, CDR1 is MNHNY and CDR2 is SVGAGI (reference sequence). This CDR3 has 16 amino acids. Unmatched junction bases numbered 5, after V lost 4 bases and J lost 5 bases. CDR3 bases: TGTGCCAGCAGTTCGACAGGGGGCGAGGATAATTCACCCCTCCACTTT. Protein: CASSSTGGEDNSPLHF.

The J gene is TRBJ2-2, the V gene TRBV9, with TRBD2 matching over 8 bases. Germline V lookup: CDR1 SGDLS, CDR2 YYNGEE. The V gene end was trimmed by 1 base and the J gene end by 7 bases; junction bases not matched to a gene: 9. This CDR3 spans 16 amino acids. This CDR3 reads CASSVPHGGVSGELFF. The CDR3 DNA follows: TGTGCCAGCAGCGTACCCCACGGGGGGGTGAGCGGGGAGCTGTTTTTT.

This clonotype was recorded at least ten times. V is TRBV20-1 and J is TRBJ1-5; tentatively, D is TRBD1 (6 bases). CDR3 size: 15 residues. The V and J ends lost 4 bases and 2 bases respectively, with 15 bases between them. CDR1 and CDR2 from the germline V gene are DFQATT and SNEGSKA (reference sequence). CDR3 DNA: TGCAGTGCTATTAAACAGGGCCGGGGCAATCAGCCCCAGCATTTT. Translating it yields CSAIKQGRGNQPQHF.

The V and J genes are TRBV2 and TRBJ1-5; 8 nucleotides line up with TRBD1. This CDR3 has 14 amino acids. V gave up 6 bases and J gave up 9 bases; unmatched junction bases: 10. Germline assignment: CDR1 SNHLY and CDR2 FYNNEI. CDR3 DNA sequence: TGTGCCAGCAGAGGAGGGACAGGCCGTCGGCCCCAGCATTTT. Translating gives CASRGGTGRRPQHF.

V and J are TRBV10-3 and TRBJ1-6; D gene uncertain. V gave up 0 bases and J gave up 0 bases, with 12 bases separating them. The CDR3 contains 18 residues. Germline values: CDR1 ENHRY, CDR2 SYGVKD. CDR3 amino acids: CAISESWVESSYNSPLHF. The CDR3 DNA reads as TGTGCCATCAGTGAGTCGTGGGTTGAGAGCTCCTATAATTCACCCCTCCACTTT.

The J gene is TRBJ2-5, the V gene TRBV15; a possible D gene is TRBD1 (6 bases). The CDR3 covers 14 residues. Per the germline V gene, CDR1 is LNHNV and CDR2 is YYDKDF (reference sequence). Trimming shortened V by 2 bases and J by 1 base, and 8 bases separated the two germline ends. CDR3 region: CATSRIGGQETQYF. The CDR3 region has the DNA TGTGCCACCAGCAGAATAGGGGGCCAAGAGACCCAGTACTTC.

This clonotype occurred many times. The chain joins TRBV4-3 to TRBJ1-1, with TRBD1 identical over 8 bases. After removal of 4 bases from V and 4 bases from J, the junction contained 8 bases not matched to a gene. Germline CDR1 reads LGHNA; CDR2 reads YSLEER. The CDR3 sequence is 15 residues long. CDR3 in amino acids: CASSPDRVRTTEAFF. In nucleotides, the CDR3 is TGCGCCAGCAGCCCGGACAGGGTAAGGACCACTGAAGCTTTCTTT.

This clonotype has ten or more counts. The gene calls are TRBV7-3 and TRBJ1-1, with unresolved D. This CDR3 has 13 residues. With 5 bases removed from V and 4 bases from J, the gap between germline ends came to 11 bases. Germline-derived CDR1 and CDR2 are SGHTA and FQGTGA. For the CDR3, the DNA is TGTGCCAGCAGCCTACAGCGGGGCACTGAAGCTTTCTTT. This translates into CASSLQRGTEAFF.

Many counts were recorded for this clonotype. The CDR3 loop reads CASSRQGRDYEQYF. CDR3 nucleotide sequence: TGTGCCAGCAGCCGACAGGGCCGGGACTACGAGCAGTACTTC. V is TRBV12-3 or TRBV12-4 and J is TRBJ2-7, with 7 nucleotides matching TRBD1. With V trimmed by 6 bases and J by 3 bases, 8 bases remained unmatched. CDR3 length: 14 residues.

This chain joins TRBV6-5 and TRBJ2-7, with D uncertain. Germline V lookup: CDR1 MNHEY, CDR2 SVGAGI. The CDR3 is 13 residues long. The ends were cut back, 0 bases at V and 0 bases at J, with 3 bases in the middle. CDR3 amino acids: CASSYSPSYEQYF. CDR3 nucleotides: TGTGCCAGCAGTTACTCTCCCTCCTACGAGCAGTACTTC.

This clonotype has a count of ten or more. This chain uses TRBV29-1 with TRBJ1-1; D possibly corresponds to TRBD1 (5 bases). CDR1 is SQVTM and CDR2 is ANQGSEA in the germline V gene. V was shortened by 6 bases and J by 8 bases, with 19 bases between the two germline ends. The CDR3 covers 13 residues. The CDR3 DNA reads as TGCAGCGTCGAGGGGCCCGTGACATCCGAAGCTTTCTTT. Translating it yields CSVEGPVTSEAFF.

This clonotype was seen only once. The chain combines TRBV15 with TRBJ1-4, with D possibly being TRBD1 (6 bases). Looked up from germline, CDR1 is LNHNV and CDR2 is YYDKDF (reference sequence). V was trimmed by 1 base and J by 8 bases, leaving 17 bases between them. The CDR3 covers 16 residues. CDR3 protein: CATSRGTVGAGEKLFF. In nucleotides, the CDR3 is TGTGCCACCAGCAGAGGTACCGTGGGGGCTGGGGAAAAACTGTTTTTT.